This T cell receptor (beta chain) was identified during a study of response to subunit inactivated influenza vaccine. TCRdb fed the RT-PCR reads into MiXCR, producing one record per CDR3 protein. This table holds around 500,000 distinct CDR3 sequences, roughly 9.8% found once. Concerning this clonotype: Its cognate antigen is unknown.

The study's findings and limits: New T cells are recruited in small numbers by each seasonal influenza vaccination, according to the authors' suggestion.

V trimming: 9 bases; J trimming: 6 bases; junction bases outside the gene matches: 5. The CDR3 extends over 13 amino acids. The source of this sequence is a man aged 45-65 years who received an inactivated influenza vaccine. The V gene is TRBV12-3 or TRBV12-4, the J gene TRBJ2-1; 10 bases align to TRBD2. The source was PBMCs from blood, collected roughly 47 days after vaccination. The CDR3 protein is CASTGLASNEQFF. DNA of the CDR3: TGTGCCAGTACGGGACTAGCGAGCAATGAGCAGTTCTTC.